Below, 14 T cell receptor beta chains from the same sample are listed, as sequenced in a study of beta chain features in type 1 diabetes. The sequenced template was cDNA made from the entire isolated RNA. Profiled with immunoSEQ multiplex PCR; TCRdb holds only in-frame clones, not every one. The sample lists 680,000 or so clones; around 15% were seen once. Source material: naive CD4+ T cells from blood. The source of these receptors is a man aged 18 to 30 in good health.

The chain couples TRBV14 to TRBJ2-4, with 12 bases identical to TRBD1. The trim removed 3 bases at V and 2 bases at J, leaving 14 bases unmatched. Germline lookup yields CDR1 SGHDN and CDR2 FVKESK. The CDR3 covers 20 residues. Here the CDR3 reads CASSQPARDRGRKSKNIQYF. CDR3 DNA sequence: TGTGCCAGCAGCCAGCCGGCCCGGGACAGGGGGCGAAAATCCAAAAACATTCAGTACTTC.

This clone has just a few counts. J is TRBJ1-1 and V is TRBV18, with 8 positions matching TRBD1. Trimming removed 3 bases from V and 7 bases from J; junction bases left unmatched: 7. This CDR3 region has 14 residues. Germline CDR1 and CDR2: KGHSH and LQKENI. DNA of the CDR3: TGTGCCAGCTCACCCGGACAGGGTTTTGGTGAAGCTTTCTTT. It codes for CASSPGQGFGEAFF.

This clone was observed a handful of times. This chain links TRBV6-5 with TRBJ1-1; no clear D gene. The CDR3 totals 14 residues. Germline CDR1 and CDR2: MNHEY and SVGAGI. Trimming removed 0 bases from V and 1 base from J, with 6 bases in between. The CDR3 DNA sequence: TGTGCCAGCAGTTACTCGGTACGGAACACTGAAGCTTTCTTT. Translated: CASSYSVRNTEAFF.

This clone was detected only a few times. The genes are TRBV11-1 and TRBJ2-7; D call uncertain. V lost 4 bases and J 2 bases, leaving 6 bases between the germline ends. Per the germline V gene, CDR1 is SGHAT and CDR2 is FQDESV (reference sequence). This CDR3 spans 12 amino acids. The CDR3 sequence is CASSYIAYEQYF. The CDR3 DNA follows: TGTGCCAGCAGCTATATAGCCTACGAGCAGTACTTC.

This clone has a handful of counts. The chain links TRBV4-2 to TRBJ2-4; D is possibly TRBD1 (6 bases). The germline V gene encodes CDR1 LGHNA and CDR2 YNFKEQ. V lost 0 bases and J 0 bases, leaving 12 bases between the germline ends. The CDR3 extends over 17 amino acids. CDR3: CASSQEGGEVAKNIQYF. The DNA for the CDR3 is TGTGCCAGCAGCCAAGAAGGGGGAGAAGTAGCCAAAAACATTCAGTACTTC.

The genes are TRBV29-1 and TRBJ2-2, with 10 positions matching TRBD2. CDR3 length: 14 residues. CDR1 is SQVTM, CDR2 ANQGSEA, per germline. After removal of 6 bases from V and 5 bases from J, the junction contained 6 bases not matched to a gene. In DNA form, the CDR3 reads TGCAGCGTCTCTAGCGGGAGTATAACCGGGGAGCTGTTTTTT. Translated, it gives CSVSSGSITGELFF.

This clone was counted a few times. The chain couples TRBV10-3 to TRBJ2-7; no reliable D call. From germline, CDR1 is ENHRY and CDR2 SYGVKD. The CDR3 has 11 residues. Trimming removed 10 bases from V and 3 bases from J, with 10 bases in between. The CDR3 loop is CATSPFYEQYF. DNA of the CDR3: TGTGCCACCTCCCCCTTCTACGAGCAGTACTTC.

This clone has just a few counts. This chain connects TRBV4-2 to TRBJ2-7, with TRBD2 identical over 12 bases. The CDR3 is 18 amino acids. Germline values: CDR1 LGHNA, CDR2 YNFKEQ. J gave up 4 bases and V 1 base, and 11 bases lay outside the gene matches. CDR3 amino acids: CASSQAGLAGGPGYEQYF. DNA for the CDR3: TGTGCCAGCAGCCAAGCCGGCCTAGCGGGAGGGCCTGGGTACGAGCAGTACTTC.

This rearrangement joins TRBV5-1 to TRBJ1-6; D might be TRBD1 (6 bases). This CDR3 contains 16 residues. Trimming stripped 5 bases from V and 8 bases from J, with 20 bases between. Germline V gene data show CDR1 as SGHRS and CDR2 as YFSETQ. The CDR3 loop reads CASSPGQARGDSPLHF. CDR3 bases: TGCGCCAGCAGTCCGGGACAAGCCCGGGGGGATTCACCCCTCCACTTT.

The chain is built from TRBV27 and TRBJ2-7; D assignment may be TRBD1 or TRBD2 (5 bases each). Germline V gene sequence: CDR1 MNHEY, CDR2 SMNVEV (reference sequence). V was clipped by 5 bases and J by 2 bases, with 19 bases between them. This CDR3 contains 16 residues. For the CDR3, the DNA is TGTGCCAGCAGTCTATTAGTGGGACGGAGGACCTACGAGCAGTACTTC. It codes for CASSLLVGRRTYEQYF.

This rearrangement joins TRBV27 to TRBJ2-7, with 12 bases lining up with TRBD2. The CDR3 has 16 amino acids. V dropped 8 bases and J dropped 6; count of bases not matched to a gene: 14. Germline CDR1 and CDR2: MNHEY and SMNVEV (reference sequence). CDR3: CASSRGRSSGGAEQYF. As DNA, the CDR3 is TGTGCCAGCTCCCGAGGCCGTTCTAGCGGGGGGGCCGAGCAGTACTTC.

The chain uses TRBV7-9 and TRBJ1-5; TRBD1 is a possible D gene (5 bases). In germline, CDR1 is SEHNR, CDR2 FQNEAQ (reference sequence). The CDR3 consists of 13 residues. The V end was cut by 4 bases, the J end by 6 bases, with 10 bases between. The DNA for the CDR3 is TGTGCCAGCAGCTCTGGGGGGGGTCAGCCCCAGCATTTT. Translation gives CASSSGGGQPQHF.

The chain is built from TRBV27 and TRBJ2-3; 10 bases fit TRBD2. Germline CDR1 reads MNHEY; CDR2 reads SMNVEV (reference sequence). The CDR3 loop spans 18 amino acids. Trimming took 8 bases from V and 1 from J; bases not matched to a gene: 15. The CDR3 DNA reads as TGTGCCAGCTCCCCTTACCTGCCCGGGACTAGCGGCACAGATACGCAGTATTTT. As protein: CASSPYLPGTSGTDTQYF.

The table lists this clone with a few counts. This chain joins TRBV9 and TRBJ2-7, with D possibly being TRBD2 (6 bases). This CDR3 spans 13 amino acids. Germline loops: CDR1 SGDLS, CDR2 YYNGEE. Trimming took 0 bases from V and 4 from J, leaving 8 bases between them. The DNA of the CDR3 is TGTGCCAGCAGCGTAGGCGGGAATTACGAGCAGTACTTC. This codes for CASSVGGNYEQYF.